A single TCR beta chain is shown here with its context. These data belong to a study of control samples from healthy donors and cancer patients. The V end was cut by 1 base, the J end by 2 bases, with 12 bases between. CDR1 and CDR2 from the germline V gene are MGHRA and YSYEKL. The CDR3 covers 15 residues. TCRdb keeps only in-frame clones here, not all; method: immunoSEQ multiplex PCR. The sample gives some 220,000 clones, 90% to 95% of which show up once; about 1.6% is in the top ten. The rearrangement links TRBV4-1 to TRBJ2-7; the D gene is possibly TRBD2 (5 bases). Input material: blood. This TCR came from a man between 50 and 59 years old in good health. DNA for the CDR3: TGCGCCAGCAGCCAAGGGCCGAGGGCGGCCTACGAGCAGTACTTC. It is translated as CASSQGPRAAYEQYF.